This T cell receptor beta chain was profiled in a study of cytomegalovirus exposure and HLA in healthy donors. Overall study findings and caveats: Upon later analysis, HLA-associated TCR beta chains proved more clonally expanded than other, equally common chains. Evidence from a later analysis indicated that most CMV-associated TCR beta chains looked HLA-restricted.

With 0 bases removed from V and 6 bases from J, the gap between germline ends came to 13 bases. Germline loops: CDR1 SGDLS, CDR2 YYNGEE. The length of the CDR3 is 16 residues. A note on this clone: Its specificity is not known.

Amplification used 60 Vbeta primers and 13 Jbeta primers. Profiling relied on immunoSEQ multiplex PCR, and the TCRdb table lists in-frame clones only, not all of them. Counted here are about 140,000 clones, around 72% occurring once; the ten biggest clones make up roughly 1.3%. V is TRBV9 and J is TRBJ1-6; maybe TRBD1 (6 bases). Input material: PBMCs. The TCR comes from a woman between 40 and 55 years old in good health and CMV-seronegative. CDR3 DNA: TGTGCCAGCAGCGTAGCTTCAGGGGTCGGTAATTCACCCCTCCACTTT. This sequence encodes CASSVASGVGNSPLHF. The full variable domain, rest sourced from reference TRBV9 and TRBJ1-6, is DSGVTQTPKHLITATGQRVTLRCSPRSGDLSVYWYQQSLDQGLQFLIQYYNGEERAKGNILERFSAQQFPDLHSELNLSSLELGDSALYFCASSVASGVGNSPLHFGNGTRLTVT.